This T cell receptor (beta chain) was sequenced during a study of blood T cell repertoires in COVID-19. Authors' methods: The authors estimated nucleated cell counts from reference gene primer amplification. Repertoires were generated with immunoSEQ multiplex PCR, while TCRdb's copy carries only in-frame clones and drops some. V and J calls plus clone size are reproduced from that table; the DNA served to infer D and trimming. The data hold 100,000 to 150,000 clones, with roughly 91% observed a single time. The CDR3 sequence is 15 residues long. Germline V gene sequence: CDR1 SGDLS, CDR2 YYNGEE. With 0 bases removed from V and 2 bases from J, the gap between germline ends came to 10 bases.

The receptor's source is a man between 50 and 59 years old with active or convalescent COVID-19. Material for sequencing was peripheral blood. V is TRBV9 and J is TRBJ2-3; no clear D gene. CDR3 in DNA: TGTGCCAGCAGCGTAGCCCTCCCCCCCACAGATACGCAGTATTTT. Translated, it gives CASSVALPPTDTQYF.